This entry features one T cell receptor beta chain sequence. Its antigen is still unknown. Germline CDR1 GTSNPN, CDR2 SVGIG (reference sequence). The CDR3 length is 15 residues. V was shortened by 0 bases and J by 4 bases, with 13 bases between the two germline ends. The source of the sample is a study of siplizumab effects on memory and regulatory T cells. Study-wide results and limits: It seemed that naive T cells were more diverse than memory cells and were major contributors to the alloresponse. Siplizumab cultures yielded proliferating Tregs whose suppressive function was not confirmed. To unstimulated subsets, only a minor fraction of alloreactive clones could be mapped.

Approximately 10^5 TCR templates underwent assay in every sample. Sequenced by immunoSEQ multiplex PCR; TCRdb stores in-frame clones only, minus some. The repertoire holds 87,000 or so clones, 85% to 90% seen once, with about 15% in the top ten. The sample was CD4+ T cells sorted from blood. The clonotype originates from a human donor in good health. V is TRBV30 and J is TRBJ1-5, with a tentative D call TRBD1 (5 bases). The CDR3 DNA reads TGTGCCTGGAGTGTACAGGAAAGGGATAATCAGCCCCAGCATTTT. Amino acids: CAWSVQERDNQPQHF.